This entry describes one T cell receptor beta chain. Its antigen remains unknown. There were healthy Caucasian individuals from Russia, aged 6 to 90, serving as donors. A minimum of 6 micrograms of total RNA was extracted per sample. The data originate from a study of blood T cells in healthy people across ages. Notes on the study in general: Naive T cell percentage and TCR beta diversity correlated strongly. The unknown donor CMV status may have confounded expanded clonotype changes.

It was with a sample-barcoded 5' primer and a J-beta primer mix that a second PCR of about 6 to 11 cycles was run. TCRdb reprocessed the 5' RACE reads with MiXCR, giving one entry per CDR3 protein. This sample has around 1,100,000 distinct CDR3 sequences, with around two fifths found just once. The CDR3 spans 14 residues. V lost 7 bases and J lost 0, with 10 bases in between. This chain links TRBV12-3 or TRBV12-4 with TRBJ2-1; D is ambiguous. Sequencing used blood. The receptor comes from a man aged 18-30 years in good health. The CDR3 loop reads CASTFRRSYNEQFF. The DNA of the CDR3 is TGTGCCAGCACTTTTCGACGCTCCTACAATGAGCAGTTCTTC.